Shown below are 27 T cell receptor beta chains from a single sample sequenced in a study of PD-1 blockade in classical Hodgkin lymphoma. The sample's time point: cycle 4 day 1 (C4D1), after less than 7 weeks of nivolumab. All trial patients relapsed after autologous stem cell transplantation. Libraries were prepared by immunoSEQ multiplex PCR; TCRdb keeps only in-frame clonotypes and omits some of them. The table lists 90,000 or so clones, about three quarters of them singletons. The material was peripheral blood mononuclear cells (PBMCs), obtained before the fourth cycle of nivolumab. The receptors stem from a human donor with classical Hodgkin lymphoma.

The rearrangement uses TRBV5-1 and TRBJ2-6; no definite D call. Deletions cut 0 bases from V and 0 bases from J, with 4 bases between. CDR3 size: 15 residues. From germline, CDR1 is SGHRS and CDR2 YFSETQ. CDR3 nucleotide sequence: TGCGCCAGCAGCTTGGAAGGCTCTGGGGCCAACGTCCTGACTTTC. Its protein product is CASSLEGSGANVLTF.

Here the CDR3 reads CSVRRGTTDTQYF. DNA of the CDR3: TGCAGCGTTAGGCGGGGTACCACAGATACGCAGTATTTT. This chain links TRBV29-1 with TRBJ2-3; possible D gene TRBD2, 6 bases. CDR1 and CDR2 from the germline V gene are SQVTM and ANQGSEA. The V end lost 5 bases, the J end lost 2 bases, and 11 bases lay between the germline ends. The CDR3 is 13 residues long.

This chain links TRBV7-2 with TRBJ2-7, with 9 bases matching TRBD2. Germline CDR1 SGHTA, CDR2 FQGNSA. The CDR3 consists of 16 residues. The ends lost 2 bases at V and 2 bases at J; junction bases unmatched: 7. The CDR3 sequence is CASSLSLSSGTYEQYF. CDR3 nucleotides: TGTGCCAGCAGCTTAAGTTTGTCTAGCGGGACCTACGAGCAGTACTTC.

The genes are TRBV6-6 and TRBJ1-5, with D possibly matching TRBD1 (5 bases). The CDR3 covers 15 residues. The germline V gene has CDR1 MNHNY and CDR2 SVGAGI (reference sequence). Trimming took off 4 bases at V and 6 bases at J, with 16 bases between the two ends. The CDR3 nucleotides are TGTGCCAGCAGTTCTCCCGGGGGAAGGAGTCAGCCCCAGCATTTT. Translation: CASSSPGGRSQPQHF.

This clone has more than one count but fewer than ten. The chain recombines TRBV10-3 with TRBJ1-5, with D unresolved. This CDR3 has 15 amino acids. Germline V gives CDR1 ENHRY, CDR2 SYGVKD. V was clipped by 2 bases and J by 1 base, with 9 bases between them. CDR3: CAISENVGSNQPQHF. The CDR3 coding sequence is TGTGCCATCAGTGAGAATGTGGGGAGCAATCAGCCCCAGCATTTT.

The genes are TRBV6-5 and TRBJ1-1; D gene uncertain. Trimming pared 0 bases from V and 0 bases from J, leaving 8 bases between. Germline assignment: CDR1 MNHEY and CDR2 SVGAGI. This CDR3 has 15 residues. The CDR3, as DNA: TGTGCCAGCAGTTACTCCGGGAAAGTGAACACTGAAGCTTTCTTT. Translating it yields CASSYSGKVNTEAFF.

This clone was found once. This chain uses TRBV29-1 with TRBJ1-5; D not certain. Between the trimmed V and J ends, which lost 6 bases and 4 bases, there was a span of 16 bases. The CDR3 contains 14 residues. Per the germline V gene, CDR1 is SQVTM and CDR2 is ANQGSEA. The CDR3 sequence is CSVGGSQENQPQHF. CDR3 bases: TGCAGCGTCGGAGGGTCCCAGGAGAATCAGCCCCAGCATTTT.

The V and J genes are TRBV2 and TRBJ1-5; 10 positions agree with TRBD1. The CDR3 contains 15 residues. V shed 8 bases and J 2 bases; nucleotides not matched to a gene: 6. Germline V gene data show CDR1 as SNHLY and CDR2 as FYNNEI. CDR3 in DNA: TGTGCCAGCGGGGGGGACAGGGGAGGCAATCAGCCCCAGCATTTT. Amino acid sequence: CASGGDRGGNQPQHF.

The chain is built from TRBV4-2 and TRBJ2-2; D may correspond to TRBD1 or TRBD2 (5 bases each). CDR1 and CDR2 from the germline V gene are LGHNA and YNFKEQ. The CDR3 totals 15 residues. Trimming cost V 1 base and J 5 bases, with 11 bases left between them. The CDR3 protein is CASSQGGGGTGELFF. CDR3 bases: TGTGCCAGCAGCCAAGGGGGTGGGGGAACCGGGGAGCTGTTTTTT.

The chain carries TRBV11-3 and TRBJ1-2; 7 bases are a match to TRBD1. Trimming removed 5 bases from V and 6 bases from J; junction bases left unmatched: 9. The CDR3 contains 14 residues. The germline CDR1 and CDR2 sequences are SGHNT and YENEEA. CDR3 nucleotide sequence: TGTGCCAGCAGCCCTCGACAGGGCCAGAATGGCTACACCTTC. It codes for CASSPRQGQNGYTF.

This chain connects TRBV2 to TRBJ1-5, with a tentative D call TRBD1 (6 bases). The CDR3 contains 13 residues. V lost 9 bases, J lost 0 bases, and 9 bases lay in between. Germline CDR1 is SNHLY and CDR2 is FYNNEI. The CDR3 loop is CASRQDSNQPQHF. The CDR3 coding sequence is TGTGCCAGTAGACAGGATAGCAATCAGCCCCAGCATTTT.

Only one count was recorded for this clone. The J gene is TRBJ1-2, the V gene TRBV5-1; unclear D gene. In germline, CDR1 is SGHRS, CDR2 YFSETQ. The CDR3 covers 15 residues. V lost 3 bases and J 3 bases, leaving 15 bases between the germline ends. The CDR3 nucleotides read TGCGCCAGCAGCTCGACCGTCGCTCCCCACTATGGCTACACCTTC. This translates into CASSSTVAPHYGYTF.

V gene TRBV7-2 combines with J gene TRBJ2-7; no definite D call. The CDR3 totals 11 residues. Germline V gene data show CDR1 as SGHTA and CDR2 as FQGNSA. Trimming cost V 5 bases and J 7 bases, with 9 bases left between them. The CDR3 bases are TGTGCCAGCAGCCTCCAAAGGGAGCAGTACTTC. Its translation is CASSLQREQYF.

The CDR3 sequence: CASSVQGRNTEAFF. CDR3 coding DNA: TGTGCCAGCAGTGTCCAGGGGCGGAACACTGAAGCTTTCTTT. The chain recombines TRBV2 with TRBJ1-1; a possible D gene is TRBD1 (6 bases). Germline loops: CDR1 SNHLY, CDR2 FYNNEI. CDR3 length equals 14 residues. V dropped 4 bases and J dropped 1 base, with 10 bases sitting between them.

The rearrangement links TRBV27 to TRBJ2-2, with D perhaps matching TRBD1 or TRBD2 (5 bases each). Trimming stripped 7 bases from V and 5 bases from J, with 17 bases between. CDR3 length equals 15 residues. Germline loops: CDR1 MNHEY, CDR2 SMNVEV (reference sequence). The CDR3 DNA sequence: TGTGCCAGCACACGGAGTGGGGACGCAACCGGGGAGCTGTTTTTT. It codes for CASTRSGDATGELFF.

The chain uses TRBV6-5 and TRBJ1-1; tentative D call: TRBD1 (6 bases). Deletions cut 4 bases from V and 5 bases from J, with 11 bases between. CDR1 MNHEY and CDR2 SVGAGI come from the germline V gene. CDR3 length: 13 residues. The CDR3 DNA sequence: TGTGCCAGCAGTTCAGGACAGATTACTGAAGCTTTCTTT. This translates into CASSSGQITEAFF.

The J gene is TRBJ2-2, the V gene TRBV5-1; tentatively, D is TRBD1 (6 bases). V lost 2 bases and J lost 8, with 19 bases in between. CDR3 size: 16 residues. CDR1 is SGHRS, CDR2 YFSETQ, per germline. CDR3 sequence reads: CASSFLGQGQGGELFF. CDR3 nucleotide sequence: TGCGCCAGCAGCTTCCTGGGCCAGGGGCAAGGAGGGGAGCTGTTTTTT. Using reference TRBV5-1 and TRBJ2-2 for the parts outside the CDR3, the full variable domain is KAGVTQTPRYLIKTRGQQVTLSCSPISGHRSVSWYQQTPGQGLQFLFEYFSETQRNKGNFPGRFSGRQFSNSRSEMNVSTLELGDSALYLCASSFLGQGQGGELFFGEGSRLTVL.

The CDR3 region is CASSYSGTANYGYTF. Here the CDR3 DNA reads TGTGCCAGCAGTTACTCCGGGACAGCTAACTATGGCTACACCTTC. The chain has TRBV6-6 and TRBJ1-2, with 7 bases lining up with TRBD1. The germline V gene has CDR1 MNHNY and CDR2 SVGAGI (reference sequence). This CDR3 comprises 15 residues. Losses at the gene ends were 0 bases for V and 0 bases for J; bases not matched to a gene: 1.

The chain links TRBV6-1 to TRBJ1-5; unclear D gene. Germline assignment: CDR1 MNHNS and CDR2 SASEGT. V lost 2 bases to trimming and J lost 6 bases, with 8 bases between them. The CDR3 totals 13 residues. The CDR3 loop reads CASSERAIQPQHF. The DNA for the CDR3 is TGTGCCAGCAGTGAAAGGGCTATTCAGCCCCAGCATTTT.

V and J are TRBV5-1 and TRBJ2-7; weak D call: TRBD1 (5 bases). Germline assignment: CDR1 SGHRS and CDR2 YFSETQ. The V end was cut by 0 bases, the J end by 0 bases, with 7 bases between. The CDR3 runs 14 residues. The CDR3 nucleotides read TGCGCCAGCAGCTTGGGACAGTACTCCTACGAGCAGTACTTC. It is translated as CASSLGQYSYEQYF.

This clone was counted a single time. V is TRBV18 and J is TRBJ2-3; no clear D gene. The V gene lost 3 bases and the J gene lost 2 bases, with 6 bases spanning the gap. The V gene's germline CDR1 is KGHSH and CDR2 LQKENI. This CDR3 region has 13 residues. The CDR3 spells CASSPEDTDTQYF. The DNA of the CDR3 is TGTGCCAGCTCACCTGAGGACACAGATACGCAGTATTTT.

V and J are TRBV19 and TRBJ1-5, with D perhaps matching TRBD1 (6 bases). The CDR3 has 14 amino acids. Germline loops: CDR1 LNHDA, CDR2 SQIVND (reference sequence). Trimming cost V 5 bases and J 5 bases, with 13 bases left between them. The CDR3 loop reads CASSADRAYQPQHF. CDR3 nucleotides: TGTGCCAGTAGTGCGGACAGAGCCTATCAGCCCCAGCATTTT.

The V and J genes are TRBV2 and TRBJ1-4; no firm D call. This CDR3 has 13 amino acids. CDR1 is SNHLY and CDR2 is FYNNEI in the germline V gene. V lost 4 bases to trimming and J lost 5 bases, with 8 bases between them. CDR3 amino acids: CASSAGYNEKLFF. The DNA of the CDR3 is TGTGCCAGCAGTGCAGGATACAATGAAAAACTGTTTTTT.

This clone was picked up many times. CDR3: CASSPRGNYEQYF. The CDR3 DNA follows: TGTGCCAGCAGCCCCCGCGGGAACTACGAGCAGTACTTC. The chain couples TRBV7-9 to TRBJ2-7, with D possibly matching TRBD2 (6 bases). The germline V gene encodes CDR1 SEHNR and CDR2 FQNEAQ (reference sequence). The length of the CDR3 is 13 residues. Between the trimmed V and J ends, which lost 5 bases and 3 bases, there was a span of 11 bases. Full variable domain (missing parts from reference TRBV7-9 and TRBJ2-7): DTGVSQNPRHKITKRGQNVTFRCDPISEHNRLYWYRQTLGQGPEFLTYFQNEAQLEKSRLLSDRFSAERPKGSFSTLEIQRTEQGDSAMYLCASSPRGNYEQYFGPGTRLTVT.

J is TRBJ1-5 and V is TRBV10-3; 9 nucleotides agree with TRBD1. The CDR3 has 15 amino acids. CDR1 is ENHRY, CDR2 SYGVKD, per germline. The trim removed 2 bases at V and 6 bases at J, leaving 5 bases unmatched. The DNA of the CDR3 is TGTGCCATCAGTGAGAGGGGGACAGGGATTCAGCCCCAGCATTTT. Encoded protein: CAISERGTGIQPQHF.

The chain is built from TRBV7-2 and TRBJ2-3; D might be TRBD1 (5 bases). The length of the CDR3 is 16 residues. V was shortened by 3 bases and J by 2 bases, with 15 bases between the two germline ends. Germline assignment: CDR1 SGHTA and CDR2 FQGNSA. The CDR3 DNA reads TGTGCCAGCAGCTTTTTCAGGAACAGGCCCACAGATACGCAGTATTTT. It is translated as CASSFFRNRPTDTQYF.

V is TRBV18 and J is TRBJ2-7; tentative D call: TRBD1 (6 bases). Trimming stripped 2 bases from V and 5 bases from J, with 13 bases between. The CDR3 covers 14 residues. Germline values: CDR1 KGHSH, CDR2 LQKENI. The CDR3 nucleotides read TGTGCCAGCTCACCAAGCAACAGGGACCACGAGCAGTACTTC. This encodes CASSPSNRDHEQYF.